One and the same sample provided the 21 T cell receptor beta chains below, sequenced in a study of intratumoral heterogeneity in liver cancer. Libraries were prepared by immunoSEQ multiplex PCR; TCRdb keeps only in-frame clonotypes and omits some of them. The sample shows some 20,000 clones, around 67% of them seen only once. Sequenced here: tumor-adjacent normal tissue, sampled before any cancer treatment. These receptors came from a woman between 70 and 85 years old with hepatocellular carcinoma.

The chain uses TRBV9 and TRBJ2-3; D remains unclear. The germline V and J ends were trimmed by 4 bases and 0 bases, with 12 bases remaining between them. Germline V gene lookup returns CDR1 SGDLS and CDR2 YYNGEE. This CDR3 region has 15 residues. The CDR3 loop reads CASSPVLSSTDTQYF. The CDR3 nucleotides are TGTGCCAGCAGCCCCGTCTTATCTAGCACAGATACGCAGTATTTT.

The rearrangement links TRBV6-2 or TRBV6-3 to TRBJ1-6, with a tentative D call TRBD1 (5 bases). Between the trimmed V and J ends, which lost 5 bases and 3 bases, there was a span of 8 bases. CDR3 length: 14 amino acids. Germline assignment: CDR1 MNHEY and CDR2 SVGEGT. For the CDR3, the DNA is TGTGCCAGCAGTAAGGGACGCTATAATTCACCCCTCCACTTT. Translating gives CASSKGRYNSPLHF.

The CDR3 region has the DNA TGTGCCAGCAGTGAGGGGTCCGAGACCCAGTACTTC. This encodes CASSEGSETQYF. This chain connects TRBV25-1 to TRBJ2-5; no reliable D call. Trimming took 3 bases from V and 5 from J, leaving 7 bases between them. Germline lookup yields CDR1 MGHDK and CDR2 SYGVNS. The CDR3 spans 12 residues.

This rearrangement joins TRBV28 to TRBJ2-5, with D perhaps given as TRBD1 or TRBD2 (5 bases each). The V gene's germline CDR1 is MDHEN and CDR2 SYDVKM. Deletions cut 5 bases from V and 4 bases from J, with 14 bases between. This CDR3 comprises 14 residues. CDR3 nucleotides: TGTGCCAGCAGTATTGGGGGACGAGGAGAGACCCAGTACTTC. It is translated as CASSIGGRGETQYF.

The chain joins TRBV6-6 to TRBJ2-3, with a weak D call TRBD2 (6 bases). The germline gives CDR1 MNHNY, CDR2 SVGAGI (reference sequence). This CDR3 spans 16 amino acids. V gave up 5 bases and J gave up 2 bases, with 17 bases separating them. CDR3 residues: CASSKRERRPTDTQYF. CDR3 DNA sequence: TGTGCCAGCAGTAAACGGGAGCGTCGGCCCACAGATACGCAGTATTTT.

The rearrangement uses TRBV5-5 and TRBJ2-7; 12 positions match TRBD2. V lost 5 bases, J lost 3 bases, and 3 bases stayed unmatched. CDR1 and CDR2 from the germline V gene are SGHKS and YYEKEE (reference sequence). The length of the CDR3 is 14 residues. CDR3 DNA sequence: TGTGCCAGCAGTCGGACTAGCGGGGACTACGAGCAGTACTTC. This sequence encodes CASSRTSGDYEQYF. The whole variable domain, remainder taken from reference TRBV5-5 and TRBJ2-7, is DAGVTQSPTHLIKTRGQQVTLRCSPISGHKSVSWYQQVLGQGPQFIFQYYEKEERGRGNFPDRFSARQFPNYSSELNVNALLLGDSALYLCASSRTSGDYEQYFGPGTRLTVT.

This chain links TRBV2 with TRBJ2-7; D gene ambiguous. V was pared by 8 bases and J by 6 bases, with 14 bases between. The CDR3 is 12 amino acids. Looked up from germline, CDR1 is SNHLY and CDR2 is FYNNEI. DNA for the CDR3: TGTGCCAGCCGGGCCCCAGGCTCCGAGCAGTACTTC. Protein product: CASRAPGSEQYF.

CDR3 loop: CASSLTRRPYNEQFF. Written as DNA, the CDR3 is TGTGCCAGCAGTTTGACCCGTAGGCCCTACAATGAGCAGTTCTTC. V is TRBV27 and J is TRBJ2-1, with D hard to call. Germline-derived CDR1 and CDR2 are MNHEY and SMNVEV (reference sequence). The ends were cut back, 3 bases at V and 2 bases at J, with 11 bases in the middle. CDR3 length: 15 residues.

This chain joins TRBV30 and TRBJ2-7; 9 bases line up with TRBD1. This CDR3 has 15 amino acids. The V and J ends lost 0 bases and 3 bases, in that order; junction bases with no gene match: 6. CDR1 and CDR2 (germline): GTSNPN, SVGIG (reference sequence). The CDR3 DNA follows: TGTGCCTGGAGTGTTCGGGACAGGGTAATCTACGAGCAGTACTTC. Translated, it gives CAWSVRDRVIYEQYF.

The chain links TRBV6-2 or TRBV6-3 to TRBJ2-5; maybe TRBD2 (5 bases). The CDR3 sequence is 15 residues long. The germline V and J ends were trimmed by 0 bases and 5 bases, with 13 bases remaining between them. The germline gives CDR1 MNHEY, CDR2 SVGEGT. This CDR3 is CASSYSLARGETQYF. CDR3 nucleotide sequence: TGTGCCAGCAGTTACTCGTTGGCCCGAGGGGAGACCCAGTACTTC.

This clone was found once. This rearrangement joins TRBV3-1 (or the pseudogene TRBV3-2) to TRBJ2-2; either TRBD1 or TRBD2 may fit D (5 bases each). The germline V and J ends were trimmed by 4 bases and 1 base, with 19 bases remaining between them. The CDR3 totals 18 residues. Germline assignment: CDR1 LGHDT and CDR2 YNNKEL (reference sequence). The CDR3 DNA sequence: TGTGCCAGCAGCCGTAAGGTCCCCGGGACCGAGAACACCGGGGAGCTGTTTTTT. Protein sequence: CASSRKVPGTENTGELFF.

This clone was counted a single time. CDR3 amino acids: CASTLQGANYGYTF. CDR3 sequence (DNA): TGTGCCAGCACCCTCCAGGGGGCAAACTATGGCTACACCTTC. The J gene is TRBJ1-2, the V gene TRBV3-1 (or the pseudogene TRBV3-2); TRBD1 aligns across 8 bases. The CDR3 is 14 residues long. With V trimmed by 7 bases and J by 2 bases, 6 bases remained unmatched. The V gene's germline CDR1 is LGHDT and CDR2 YNNKEL (reference sequence).

The chain couples TRBV12-3 or TRBV12-4 to TRBJ2-1; D ambiguous. The CDR3 consists of 11 residues. Trimming removed 6 bases from V and 4 bases from J, with 4 bases in between. The CDR3 sequence is CASSWYNEQFF. As DNA, the CDR3 is TGTGCCAGCAGCTGGTACAATGAGCAGTTCTTC.

This clone has only one observation. The chain has TRBV29-1 and TRBJ2-5, with TRBD1 matching over 7 bases. This CDR3 has 12 residues. CDR1 and CDR2 (germline): SQVTM, ANQGSEA. V shed 3 bases, J shed 4 bases, and the junction held 2 bases outside the gene matches. The CDR3 nucleotides read TGCAGCGTTGACGCAGGGGGAGAGACCCAGTACTTC. Its protein is CSVDAGGETQYF.

This clone was recorded only once. The V gene is TRBV5-5, the J gene TRBJ2-7, with TRBD2 matching over 9 bases. The V gene end was trimmed by 3 bases and the J gene end by 4 bases; junction bases not matched to a gene: 8. Germline V gene data show CDR1 as SGHKS and CDR2 as YYEKEE (reference sequence). This CDR3 has 15 residues. The CDR3 is CASSYRVAGVYEQYF. In nucleotides, the CDR3 is TGTGCCAGCAGCTATAGGGTAGCGGGAGTTTACGAGCAGTACTTC.

The gene calls are TRBV6-6 and TRBJ1-5; 8 nucleotides match TRBD1. CDR3 length: 14 residues. Germline loops: CDR1 MNHNY, CDR2 SVGAGI (reference sequence). V dropped 7 bases and J dropped 4; count of bases not matched to a gene: 6. CDR3 DNA: TGTGCCAGCAAACCGGACAGGGTTAATCAGCCCCAGCATTTT. This encodes CASKPDRVNQPQHF.

The chain links TRBV3-1 (or the pseudogene TRBV3-2) to TRBJ2-2, with 9 bases fitting TRBD2. Germline CDR1 is LGHDT and CDR2 is YNNKEL (reference sequence). The CDR3 consists of 14 residues. Trimming at V came to 2 bases and at J to 15 bases, leaving 10 bases not matched to a gene. The CDR3 spells CASSQRLAGRGMFF. The CDR3 DNA reads TGTGCCAGCAGCCAACGGCTAGCGGGGAGGGGGATGTTTTTT.

V gene TRBV5-6 combines with J gene TRBJ1-6; tentatively, D is TRBD1 (6 bases). Trimming pared 2 bases from V and 8 bases from J, leaving 11 bases between. This CDR3 is built from 14 residues. Germline CDR1 SGHDT, CDR2 YYEEEE. The CDR3 sequence is CASSFGGAHSPLHF. The CDR3 DNA reads TGTGCCAGCAGCTTCGGGGGGGCCCATTCACCCCTCCACTTT.

The gene calls are TRBV5-6 and TRBJ2-2; 7 bases map to TRBD1. J was trimmed by 5 bases and V by 5 bases; bases with no gene match: 15. The length of the CDR3 is 17 residues. Germline V gene sequence: CDR1 SGHDT, CDR2 YYEEEE. The CDR3 nucleotides are TGTGCCAGCAGGGCCCTCCATGAGGGGGCTTTGACCGGGGAGCTGTTTTTT. This gives the protein CASRALHEGALTGELFF.

V usage is TRBV18 and J usage is TRBJ2-6, with 7 bases that match TRBD2. V dropped 3 bases and J dropped 1; count of bases not matched to a gene: 3. Germline V gives CDR1 KGHSH, CDR2 LQKENI. CDR3 length equals 16 residues. CDR3 nucleotide sequence: TGTGCCAGCTCACCCGGGGAGGGGTCTGGGGCCAACGTCCTGACTTTC. It encodes CASSPGEGSGANVLTF.

This clone turned up a few times. This sequence joins TRBV6-1 and TRBJ2-2; D is perhaps TRBD1 (6 bases). This CDR3 is 15 amino acids long. Trimming stripped 3 bases from V and 6 bases from J, with 14 bases between. Germline-derived CDR1 and CDR2 are MNHNS and SASEGT. CDR3 DNA sequence: TGTGCCAGCAGTGATGATTTGGGGGCGGCCGGGGAGCTGTTTTTT. It codes for CASSDDLGAAGELFF.